Presented here are 30 T cell receptor beta chains from one specimen sequenced in a study of technical replicates of blood from a handful of donors. Repertoires were generated with immunoSEQ multiplex PCR, while TCRdb's copy carries only in-frame clones and drops some. Here the sample spans tens of thousands of clones, 95% being singletons. The sequencing input was T cells isolated from PBMCs. The receptors were gathered from a human donor in good health.

The chain uses TRBV29-1 and TRBJ1-3; D possibly corresponds to TRBD1 (5 bases). The germline V gene has CDR1 SQVTM and CDR2 ANQGSEA. Trimming took off 4 bases at V and 0 bases at J, with 10 bases between the two ends. CDR3 length equals 14 residues. The DNA for the CDR3 is TGCAGCGTTGGAGACAGTTACTCTGGAAACACCATATATTTT. It translates to CSVGDSYSGNTIYF. Complete variable domain (other parts from reference TRBV29-1 and TRBJ1-3): SAVISQKPSRDICQRGTSLTIQCQVDSQVTMMFWYRQQPGQSLTLIATANQGSEATYESGFVIDKFPISRPNLTFSTLTVSNMSPEDSSIYLCSVGDSYSGNTIYFGEGSWLTVV.

The V call is TRBV27, the J call TRBJ2-2; 9 bases agree with TRBD2. V dropped 1 base and J dropped 6; count of bases not matched to a gene: 6. CDR3 length: 16 amino acids. Germline lookup yields CDR1 MNHEY and CDR2 SMNVEV (reference sequence). This chain's CDR3 is CASSLLAGGDPGELFF. Here the CDR3 DNA reads TGTGCCAGCAGTTTATTGGCGGGGGGGGATCCCGGGGAGCTGTTTTTT.

In this sample, this clone turned up once. The chain joins TRBV5-1 to TRBJ2-7, with 9 bases that match TRBD2. Germline CDR1 SGHRS, CDR2 YFSETQ. CDR3 size: 14 residues. The J segment lost 5 bases and the V segment lost 2 bases, leaving 5 bases of the junction unmatched. CDR3 protein: CASSFWRGGDEQYF. The CDR3 DNA follows: TGCGCCAGCAGCTTTTGGCGGGGGGGGGACGAGCAGTACTTC.

The rearrangement uses TRBV4-1 and TRBJ1-1, with D unresolved. V dropped 4 bases and J dropped 2 bases, with 17 bases sitting between them. Germline CDR1 MGHRA, CDR2 YSYEKL. CDR3 size: 16 residues. CDR3 region: CASSPPKERGNTEAFF. Here the CDR3 DNA reads TGCGCCAGCAGCCCCCCCAAGGAGCGGGGTAACACTGAAGCTTTCTTT.

The rearrangement uses TRBV10-2 and TRBJ2-2; 9 bases map to TRBD2. After removal of 7 bases from V and 6 bases from J, the junction contained 6 bases not matched to a gene. The germline V gene has CDR1 WSHSY and CDR2 SAAADI. The CDR3 has 14 amino acids. The CDR3 region has the DNA TGCGCCAGCATAACAGCGGGAGGCTCCGGGGAGCTGTTTTTT. This gives the protein CASITAGGSGELFF.

This chain joins TRBV6-1 and TRBJ2-5, with a tentative D call TRBD1 (5 bases). The germline V gene encodes CDR1 MNHNS and CDR2 SASEGT. Trimming removed 7 bases from V and 5 bases from J, with 17 bases in between. The CDR3 contains 14 residues. In DNA form, the CDR3 reads TGTGCCAGCACAATTGAAACAGGAAGGGAGACCCAGTACTTC. This encodes CASTIETGRETQYF.

The V gene is TRBV6-6, the J gene TRBJ2-7; 7 bases line up with TRBD2. CDR3 length: 15 amino acids. CDR1 is MNHNY, CDR2 SVGAGI, per germline (reference sequence). With V trimmed by 7 bases and J by 3 bases, 12 bases remained unmatched. CDR3 bases: TGTGCCAGCATCGCTAGCGGTAAAGGAGGCTACGAGCAGTACTTC. This gives the protein CASIASGKGGYEQYF.

The rearrangement joins TRBV5-1 to TRBJ1-5, with 8 positions matching TRBD1. CDR3 size: 16 residues. The J segment lost 4 bases and the V segment lost 4 bases, leaving 10 bases of the junction unmatched. In germline, CDR1 is SGHRS, CDR2 YFSETQ. The CDR3 DNA reads as TGCGCCAGCAGCCCTGGTACAGGGGGTCCGAATCAGCCCCAGCATTTT. It codes for CASSPGTGGPNQPQHF.

The rearrangement joins TRBV7-9 to TRBJ2-4; a possible D gene is TRBD2 (6 bases). The germline CDR1 and CDR2 sequences are SEHNR and FQNEAQ (reference sequence). This CDR3 has 15 amino acids. V was shortened by 1 base and J by 8 bases, with 15 bases between the two germline ends. The CDR3 here is CASSLDLGSGDIQYF. In nucleotides, the CDR3 is TGTGCCAGCAGCTTAGATCTCGGATCGGGGGACATTCAGTACTTC.

CDR3 bases: TGCGCCAGCAGCCAAGATTTGGCGGGGGGGCTGACAGATACGCAGTATTTT. Protein: CASSQDLAGGLTDTQYF. The J gene is TRBJ2-3, the V gene TRBV4-1; 9 nucleotides line up with TRBD2. This CDR3 has 17 amino acids. V gave up 0 bases and J gave up 3 bases; unmatched junction bases: 7. CDR1 is MGHRA and CDR2 is YSYEKL in the germline V gene.

The rearrangement joins TRBV28 to TRBJ2-6; 9 nucleotides agree with TRBD1. Germline values: CDR1 MDHEN, CDR2 SYDVKM. This CDR3 contains 15 residues. With V trimmed by 10 bases and J by 3 bases, 7 bases remained unmatched. Written as DNA, the CDR3 is TGTGCCACCCGACAGGGGGGGGATGGGGCCAACGTCCTGACTTTC. As protein: CATRQGGDGANVLTF.

This sequence joins TRBV19 and TRBJ1-1, with 7 bases fitting TRBD1. The CDR3 is 14 amino acids. The V gene's germline CDR1 is LNHDA and CDR2 SQIVND (reference sequence). After removal of 8 bases from V and 7 bases from J, the junction contained 13 bases not matched to a gene. CDR3 in DNA: TGTGCCAGTGACGCACTACGAGGGGGCAGTGAAGCTTTCTTT. Protein: CASDALRGGSEAFF.

This chain links TRBV6-5 with TRBJ1-4, with D possibly being TRBD1 (5 bases). Germline assignment: CDR1 MNHEY and CDR2 SVGAGI. The CDR3 has 13 residues. The V end was cut by 5 bases, the J end by 3 bases, with 7 bases between. The CDR3 is CASSAGPNEKLFF. The DNA of the CDR3 is TGTGCCAGCAGTGCGGGGCCTAATGAAAAACTGTTTTTT.

The J gene is TRBJ1-2, the V gene TRBV7-3, with D perhaps matching TRBD1 (6 bases). Germline V gene sequence: CDR1 SGHTA, CDR2 FQGTGA. The ends were cut back, 8 bases at V and 9 bases at J, with 25 bases in the middle. The CDR3 is 15 amino acids. The chain's CDR3 is CASAKSSMRGDSYTF. DNA for the CDR3: TGTGCCAGCGCCAAATCCTCGATGCGGGGGGACAGCTACACCTTC.

V gene TRBV7-6 combines with J gene TRBJ1-1; no reliable D call. Trimming took off 4 bases at V and 8 bases at J, with 11 bases between the two ends. The CDR3 has 12 residues. Looked up from germline, CDR1 is SGHVS and CDR2 is FNYEAQ. The CDR3 sequence: CASSCRGWEAFF. CDR3 nucleotides: TGTGCCAGCAGCTGTCGAGGGTGGGAAGCTTTCTTT.

The chain combines TRBV4-1 with TRBJ2-3, with unresolved D. V was cut by 6 bases and J by 2 bases, with 9 bases left in between. Germline CDR1 is MGHRA and CDR2 is YSYEKL. The CDR3 is 13 residues long. In nucleotides, the CDR3 is TGCGCCAGCAGGAGCCTCCACACAGATACGCAGTATTTT. Its protein product is CASRSLHTDTQYF.

The chain couples TRBV5-4 to TRBJ2-5, with 12 nucleotides matching TRBD1. The V segment lost 5 bases and the J segment 5 bases; nucleotides outside the gene matches: 10. Germline loops: CDR1 SGHNT, CDR2 YYREEE (reference sequence). This CDR3 is 16 amino acids long. DNA for the CDR3: TGTGCCAGCAGTCCCGCTGGGACAGGGGGCTGGGAGACCCAGTACTTC. As protein: CASSPAGTGGWETQYF. The whole variable domain, remainder taken from reference TRBV5-4 and TRBJ2-5, is ETGVTQSPTHLIKTRGQQVTLRCSSQSGHNTVSWYQQALGQGPQFIFQYYREEENGRGNFPPRFSGLQFPNYSSELNVNALELDDSALYLCASSPAGTGGWETQYFGPGTRLLVL.

The CDR3 protein is CASSLGSGQGTYEQYF. In DNA form, the CDR3 reads TGTGCCAGCAGCTTAGGTTCGGGACAGGGTACCTACGAGCAGTACTTC. The V gene is TRBV7-6, the J gene TRBJ2-7, with 9 bases aligning to TRBD1. Trimming cost V 1 base and J 2 bases; bases outside gene matches: 6. CDR3 length: 16 residues. Germline lookup yields CDR1 SGHVS and CDR2 FNYEAQ.

The chain combines TRBV30 with TRBJ1-1, with D unclear. V lost 0 bases to trimming and J lost 0 bases, with 5 bases between them. This CDR3 has 13 residues. Germline values: CDR1 GTSNPN, CDR2 SVGIG (reference sequence). CDR3 bases: TGTGCCTGGAGTGTAAGCCTGAACACTGAAGCTTTCTTT. It specifies CAWSVSLNTEAFF.

This chain links TRBV27 with TRBJ2-3; no firm D call. V lost 6 bases and J lost 3, with 10 bases in between. The germline CDR1 and CDR2 sequences are MNHEY and SMNVEV (reference sequence). CDR3 size: 13 residues. CDR3 in amino acids: CASSHISTDTQYF. CDR3 DNA: TGTGCCAGCAGCCACATCAGTACAGATACGCAGTATTTT.

The genes are TRBV21-1 and TRBJ2-4; the DNA was not compared with TRBD2, the D call given in the table. TRBV21-1 is noted as a pseudogene. This CDR3 has 17 residues. CDR3 amino acids: CASSSTSGHLAKNIQYF. CDR3 DNA: TGTGCCAGCAGCTCGACTAGCGGGCATCTAGCCAAAAACATTCAGTACTTC.

The V call is TRBV2, the J call TRBJ2-1; the D is unclear. In germline, CDR1 is SNHLY, CDR2 FYNNEI. The CDR3 length is 16 residues. V lost 4 bases, J lost 5 bases, and 18 bases lay in between. The CDR3 loop is CASSGLRFLLHNEQFF. The CDR3 region has the DNA TGTGCCAGCAGTGGCCTCCGGTTTTTGCTACACAATGAGCAGTTCTTC.

The chain is built from TRBV4-1 and TRBJ1-4; TRBD1 matches 7 bases. The germline CDR1 and CDR2 sequences are MGHRA and YSYEKL. Trimming cost V 2 bases and J 5 bases; bases outside gene matches: 5. The CDR3 has 15 amino acids. CDR3 in DNA: TGCGCCAGCAGCCAACGGGTCAGGGGGAATGAAAAACTGTTTTTT. Amino acid sequence: CASSQRVRGNEKLFF.

The chain uses TRBV7-2 and TRBJ1-5; 9 bases agree with TRBD1. V gave up 4 bases and J gave up 7 bases; unmatched junction bases: 11. CDR3 length: 16 residues. Germline V gene sequence: CDR1 SGHTA, CDR2 FQGNSA. The CDR3: CASSSPDRGIWQPQHF. The CDR3 DNA is TGTGCCAGCAGCTCCCCCGACAGGGGGATTTGGCAGCCCCAGCATTTT.

This chain links TRBV28 with TRBJ1-1, with 7 bases fitting TRBD1. Per the germline V gene, CDR1 is MDHEN and CDR2 is SYDVKM. This CDR3 is built from 14 residues. V was clipped by 5 bases and J by 6 bases; unmatched bases: 9. CDR3 protein: CASSLQGGPSEAFF. CDR3 coding DNA: TGTGCCAGCAGTCTTCAGGGGGGTCCCTCTGAAGCTTTCTTT.

The rearrangement links TRBV5-1 to TRBJ2-3; TRBD2 might be the D (5 bases). Germline V gene data show CDR1 as SGHRS and CDR2 as YFSETQ. The CDR3 loop spans 15 amino acids. Trimming took 4 bases from V and 2 from J, leaving 14 bases between them. CDR3 DNA: TGCGCCAGCAGCCCCAGACCGGACTTCACAGATACGCAGTATTTT. Its translation: CASSPRPDFTDTQYF. Complete variable domain (other parts from reference TRBV5-1 and TRBJ2-3): KAGVTQTPRYLIKTRGQQVTLSCSPISGHRSVSWYQQTPGQGLQFLFEYFSETQRNKGNFPGRFSGRQFSNSRSEMNVSTLELGDSALYLCASSPRPDFTDTQYFGPGTRLTVL.

The chain links TRBV27 to TRBJ1-2, with 7 positions matching TRBD1. Germline assignment: CDR1 MNHEY and CDR2 SMNVEV (reference sequence). V was pared by 3 bases and J by 7 bases, with 8 bases of the junction left unmatched. The CDR3 has 14 residues. The CDR3 DNA is TGTGCCAGCAGTTTTGGAGGGGGCGCCTTTGGCTACACCTTC. Protein product: CASSFGGGAFGYTF.

The chain links TRBV5-1 to TRBJ1-4; D remains unclear. Germline loops: CDR1 SGHRS, CDR2 YFSETQ. The ends were cut back, 4 bases at V and 7 bases at J, with 14 bases in the middle. This CDR3 is 14 amino acids long. The CDR3 sequence: CASSKAGPAEKLFF. CDR3 coding DNA: TGCGCCAGCAGCAAAGCAGGTCCAGCTGAAAAACTGTTTTTT.

The chain carries TRBV6-1 and TRBJ1-5, with TRBD1 matching 7 bases. Losses at the gene ends were 4 bases for V and 2 bases for J; bases not matched to a gene: 5. The germline V gene has CDR1 MNHNS and CDR2 SASEGT. CDR3 length: 15 amino acids. The CDR3 spells CASSGQGGGNQPQHF. CDR3 DNA: TGTGCCAGCAGTGGACAGGGCGGGGGCAATCAGCCCCAGCATTTT.

The chain recombines TRBV15 with TRBJ2-1, with D possibly matching TRBD1 (6 bases). The CDR3 has 15 amino acids. Trimming removed 0 bases from V and 1 base from J, with 7 bases in between. CDR1 LNHNV and CDR2 YYDKDF come from the germline V gene (reference sequence). CDR3 coding DNA: TGTGCCACCAGCAGAGAACAGGGATCCTACAATGAGCAGTTCTTC. Protein: CATSREQGSYNEQFF.